This T cell receptor beta chain was obtained from a study of T cells in Graves' hyperthyroidism and ophthalmopathy. Study in general: Peripheral blood was obtained at initial diagnosis, preceding any treatment.

No ophthalmopathy progression within 18 months constituted stable Graves' hyperthyroidism. This clonotype has ten or more counts. Its target is not known. Study observations and caveats: Ophthalmopathy was separated from stable hyperthyroidism by a 13 V-J model.

Amplified regions were TCR beta CDR3 sequences from RNA transcripts. In the first-round RT-PCR of the TCR CDR3, the HTBI primer set was used. TCRdb processed the multiplex PCR reads anew with MiXCR; each CDR3 protein has one entry. The sample includes roughly 420,000 distinct CDR3 sequences, 15% to 17% of them seen just once. Germline V gene lookup returns CDR1 SNHLY and CDR2 FYNNEI. The junction had 8 bases not matched to a gene; V was cut back by 6 bases and J by 0 bases. CDR3 length: 16 amino acids. The chain uses TRBV2 and TRBJ2-5, with 9 bases that match TRBD1. The receptor was isolated from a woman aged 18-30 years with Graves' hyperthyroidism. Sequencing was done on a sample of blood. DNA for the CDR3: TGTGCCAGCAGGGACAGGGGCCTCAGGGACCAAGAGACCCAGTACTTC. It translates to CASRDRGLRDQETQYF.